Listed below are T cell receptor beta chains from one sample, sequenced in a study of T cell responses to AZD1222 COVID-19 vaccine. The assay was immunoSEQ multiplex PCR, and TCRdb's table has in-frame clones only and misses some. The sample yields about 180,000 clones, 85% to 90% seen once. Material: peripheral blood, obtained 28 days after the second dose of the MenACWY control vaccine. Receptor source: an adult who received the MenACWY meningococcal vaccine as a control. Each CDR3 is given with its conserved first and last residue. D genes are given only for firm matches.

TRBV7-3	.	TRBJ2-2	TGTGCCAGCAGCCCGCTGCACAGTCAAGCCGGGGAGCTGTTTTTT	CASSPLHSQAGELFF
TRBV3-1/TRBV3-2	.	TRBJ1-5	TGTGCCAGCAGCCGGGGGCCCCCGAATAGCAATCAGCCCCAGCATTTT	CASSRGPPNSNQPQHF
TRBV28	.	TRBJ1-5	TGTGCCAGCAGTTTACGAAGGGTAGGCAATCAGCCCCAGCATTTT	CASSLRRVGNQPQHF
TRBV12-3/TRBV12-4	.	TRBJ1-1	TGTGCCAGCAGTTTTCTAGACTATACTGAAGCTTTCTTT	CASSFLDYTEAFF
TRBV20-1	TRBD2	TRBJ2-1	TGCAGTTCGCGGGGGGTCAATGAGCAGTTCTTC	CSSRGVNEQFF
TRBV11-2	.	TRBJ2-7	TGTGCCAGCACAAGCGAGTACGAGCAGTACTTC	CASTSEYEQYF
TRBV10-3	.	TRBJ2-7	TGTGCCATCAGCGGGCCCGACAGTGAGTACGAGCAGTACTTC	CAISGPDSEYEQYF
TRBV18	.	TRBJ2-2	TGTGCCAGCTCACCACCGTCGAGACAGGACACCGGGGAGCTGTTTTTT	CASSPPSRQDTGELFF
TRBV9	.	TRBJ2-5	TGTGCCAGCAGCGTATCGGGAGGACAGGGAGAGACCCAGTACTTC	CASSVSGGQGETQYF
TRBV6-2/TRBV6-3	.	TRBJ2-1	TGTGCCAGCAGTTACCCCGTGAGGTACAATGAGCAGTTCTTC	CASSYPVRYNEQFF
TRBV9	.	TRBJ2-1	TGTGCCAGCAGCGCCGGACTTCCGAGGGGGTCCTACAATGAGCAGTTCTTC	CASSAGLPRGSYNEQFF
TRBV18	.	TRBJ2-7	TGTGCCAGCTCACCAACCCGGGGTGGAATCTACGAGCAGTACTTC	CASSPTRGGIYEQYF
TRBV9	TRBD2	TRBJ2-7	TGTGCCAGCAATCCCGGAAATAGCGGGAGTATACTTGGCGAGCAGTACTTC	CASNPGNSGSILGEQYF